This T cell receptor (beta chain) is from a study of shared clonotypes between healthy human individuals. The overall study: The plates for each donor numbered three CD4 naive, three CD4 memory, two CD8 naive and one CD8 memory.

The CDR3 has 14 residues. CDR1 LNHDA and CDR2 SQIVND come from the germline V gene (reference sequence). Trimming cost V 7 bases and J 1 base; bases outside gene matches: 6. Remarks on this clone: The antigen is unknown.

Per sorted-subset replicate PCR, input was around 200 ng DNA, representing tens of thousands of T cell genomes. Per the authors' pipeline: Filtering of immunoSEQ junctional sequences could not match full-length read filtering. Profiling relied on immunoSEQ multiplex PCR, and the TCRdb table lists in-frame clones only, not all of them. V and J calls and clone size are those listed in that table; D and trimming were worked out from the DNA. Of around 600,000 clones listed, around 96% are singletons. Study-wide findings and caveats: Generally, naive subsets (rather than memory subsets) showed larger estimated richness.

Terminally differentiated effector memory CD45RA+ cells were excluded from the naive CD8 cells, which were CD45RO-negative and positively selected for CCR7. The sequence was collected from a woman aged 25 to 39 in good health. The chain is built from TRBV19 and TRBJ1-1; 7 nucleotides line up with TRBD1. The sample consisted of naive CD8+ T cells sorted from blood. The CDR3 region has the DNA TGTGCCAGTACCCCGACAGGGTCGAACACTGAAGCTTTCTTT. It is translated as CASTPTGSNTEAFF.